This T cell receptor (beta chain) was sequenced in a study of T cell responses to AZD1222 COVID-19 vaccine. Broader study findings: Mostly white British, mostly female donors; authors suggested clonal diversity may be underestimated.

CDR1 is MNHEY, CDR2 SVGAGI, per germline. Germline trimming cut 2 bases from V and 9 bases from J; bases unmatched to any gene: 6. CDR3 length equals 15 residues. Generated by immunoSEQ multiplex PCR, the TCRdb table keeps only in-frame clones and is missing some. The table has tens of thousands of clones, roughly nine tenths seen once. As to this clone: What it binds is unknown.

The clonotype was recovered from an adult in good health. Sequences were derived from peripheral blood, sampled on day 0 of AZD1222 vaccination. The chain is built from TRBV6-5 and TRBJ2-3; 12 bases fit TRBD2. In DNA, the CDR3 is TGTGCCAGCAGTTACCTACTAGCGGGAGGAGGGACGCAGTATTTT. Translating it yields CASSYLLAGGGTQYF.